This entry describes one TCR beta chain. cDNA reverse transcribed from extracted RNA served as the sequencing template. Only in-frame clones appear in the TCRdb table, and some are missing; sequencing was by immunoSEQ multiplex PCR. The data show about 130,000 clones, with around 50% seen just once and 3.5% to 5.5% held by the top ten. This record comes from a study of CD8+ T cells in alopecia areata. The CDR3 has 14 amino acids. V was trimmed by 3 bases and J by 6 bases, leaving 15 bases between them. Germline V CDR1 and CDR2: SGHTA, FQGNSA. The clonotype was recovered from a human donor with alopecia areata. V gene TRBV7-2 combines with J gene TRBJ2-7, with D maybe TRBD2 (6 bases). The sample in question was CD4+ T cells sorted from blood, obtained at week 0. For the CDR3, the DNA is TGTGCCAGCAGCTTCGCAACGGGAGTGGGCGAGCAGTACTTC. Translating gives CASSFATGVGEQYF.